Each of the 21 T cell receptor beta chains below was sequenced from the same sample in a study of T cell responses to AZD1222 COVID-19 vaccine. Using immunoSEQ multiplex PCR, the repertoire was profiled, and TCRdb retains in-frame clones only, with some absent. The sample includes approximately 130,000 clones, over 80% of them seen just once. This sample comprised peripheral blood, obtained on day 0 of AZD1222 vaccination. The source is an adult in good health.

This sequence joins TRBV2 and TRBJ1-2; 8 positions agree with TRBD1. Germline V lookup: CDR1 SNHLY, CDR2 FYNNEI. This CDR3 contains 14 residues. Trimming removed 7 bases from V and 1 base from J; junction bases left unmatched: 5. CDR3 sequence: CASNIQGDNYGYTF. The CDR3 bases are TGTGCCAGCAACATACAGGGGGATAACTATGGCTACACCTTC.

This clone was counted between two and nine times. The chain links TRBV27 to TRBJ2-1, with D perhaps TRBD1 (6 bases). V was cut by 6 bases and J by 9 bases, with 12 bases left in between. In germline, CDR1 is MNHEY, CDR2 SMNVEV (reference sequence). The CDR3 has 12 amino acids. Written as DNA, the CDR3 is TGTGCCAGCAGCACAGGGTGGGGTGAGCAGTTCTTC. This gives the protein CASSTGWGEQFF.

The chain has TRBV5-1 and TRBJ1-2, with a tentative D call TRBD1 (6 bases). CDR3 length: 14 amino acids. Trimming took 4 bases from V and 5 from J, leaving 15 bases between them. From germline, CDR1 is SGHRS and CDR2 YFSETQ. CDR3 region: CASSLLRGGYGYTF. CDR3 in DNA: TGCGCCAGCAGCCTCCTCAGGGGAGGGTATGGCTACACCTTC.

As to this clone: Additional DNA sequences in this sample encode the identical CDR3. The chain has TRBV6-5 and TRBJ2-1; 9 positions agree with TRBD2. Germline V gene sequence: CDR1 MNHEY, CDR2 SVGAGI. This CDR3 contains 15 residues. V was clipped by 5 bases and J by 0 bases; unmatched bases: 2. The CDR3 sequence is CASSLSGSSYNEQFF. The CDR3 DNA is TGTGCCAGCAGTCTTAGCGGGAGCTCCTACAATGAGCAGTTCTTC.

This clone was counted once. The chain employs TRBV20-1 and TRBJ1-1, with D uncertain. V was shortened by 3 bases and J by 1 base, with 9 bases between the two germline ends. Germline-derived CDR1 and CDR2 are DFQATT and SNEGSKA (reference sequence). The CDR3 spans 13 residues. CDR3 sequence (DNA): TGCAGTGCTAGTGGAGGTGGGAACACTGAAGCTTTCTTT. Translation: CSASGGGNTEAFF.

This chain uses TRBV20-1 with TRBJ1-5; no definite D call. Germline CDR1 is DFQATT and CDR2 is SNEGSKA (reference sequence). V was cut by 3 bases and J by 9 bases, with 9 bases left in between. CDR3 length equals 11 residues. CDR3 DNA: TGCAGTGCTAGTCACGGACGGCCCCAGCATTTT. Translation gives CSASHGRPQHF.

Only one count was recorded for this clone. This chain uses TRBV10-3 with TRBJ1-6; the match to TRBD1 covers 7 bases. CDR1 and CDR2 from the germline V gene are ENHRY and SYGVKD. The CDR3 runs to 14 residues. The trim removed 6 bases at V and 8 bases at J, leaving 7 bases unmatched. DNA for the CDR3: TGTGCCATCAGGGGACAGCCCGGGGATTCACCCCTCCACTTT. Translation gives CAIRGQPGDSPLHF.

The chain links TRBV7-3 to TRBJ2-7; possibly TRBD1 or TRBD2 for D (5 bases each). Germline V gives CDR1 SGHTA, CDR2 FQGTGA. The CDR3 consists of 13 residues. The V and J ends lost 2 bases and 6 bases respectively, with 11 bases between them. CDR3 protein: CASSLYGGREQYF. The CDR3 DNA sequence: TGTGCCAGCAGCTTATATGGGGGTCGCGAGCAGTACTTC.

J is TRBJ2-7 and V is TRBV24-1; TRBD1 aligns across 7 bases. Per germline, CDR1 KGHDR and CDR2 SFDVKD. The CDR3 is 16 residues long. Trimming took 4 bases from V and 2 from J; bases not matched to a gene: 10. The CDR3 DNA follows: TGTGCCACCAGTGACCCGGGACAGTCCGTCCCCTACGAGCAGTACTTC. As protein: CATSDPGQSVPYEQYF.

The CDR3 is CAWSDAGEQYF. CDR3 nucleotide sequence: TGTGCCTGGAGTGACGCGGGTGAGCAGTACTTC. This chain joins TRBV30 and TRBJ2-7, with D possibly matching TRBD2 (5 bases). The germline CDR1 and CDR2 sequences are GTSNPN and SVGIG (reference sequence). The CDR3 has 11 residues. Trimming left V 1 base short and J 7 bases short, with 8 bases between.

This chain's CDR3 is CATSDRRGVGYTF. The CDR3 DNA reads as TGTGCCACCAGTGATCGCAGGGGTGTTGGCTACACCTTC. V gene TRBV24-1 combines with J gene TRBJ1-2, with D perhaps TRBD1 (6 bases). The germline V gene encodes CDR1 KGHDR and CDR2 SFDVKD. The CDR3 spans 13 residues. Deletions cut 3 bases from V and 7 bases from J, with 11 bases between.

In its sample, this clone was seen a few times. This chain uses TRBV29-1 with TRBJ2-1, with 10 nucleotides matching TRBD1. Germline V CDR1 and CDR2: SQVTM, ANQGSEA. Trimming took 5 bases from V and 7 from J; bases not matched to a gene: 8. The CDR3 is 14 residues long. The CDR3 coding sequence is TGCAGCGTTCTGACAGGGGGCGCGGGTAATGAGCAGTTCTTC. Its protein product is CSVLTGGAGNEQFF.

The rearrangement uses TRBV6-2 or TRBV6-3 and TRBJ2-1, with D tentatively TRBD1 (6 bases). Germline values: CDR1 MNHEY, CDR2 SVGEGT. V shed 9 bases and J shed 1 base, with 19 bases lying between them. The length of the CDR3 is 16 residues. CDR3 in DNA: TGTGCCAGTAGTCCCCTCGGCCAGGGGTCCTACAATGAGCAGTTCTTC. This sequence encodes CASSPLGQGSYNEQFF.

This rearrangement joins TRBV28 to TRBJ2-1; no clear D. The CDR3 contains 13 residues. The V end lost 1 base, the J end lost 6 bases, and 7 bases lay between the germline ends. Looked up from germline, CDR1 is MDHEN and CDR2 is SYDVKM. In DNA, the CDR3 is TGTGCCAGCAGTTTATCGGTAGTCAATGAGCAGTTCTTC. Its translation is CASSLSVVNEQFF.

The chain has TRBV28 and TRBJ1-3; a weak D match, TRBD1 (5 bases). Trimming cost V 5 bases and J 0 bases, with 8 bases left between them. Germline assignment: CDR1 MDHEN and CDR2 SYDVKM. This CDR3 region has 14 residues. The CDR3 reads CASSGAYSGNTIYF. CDR3 sequence (DNA): TGTGCCAGCAGTGGGGCGTACTCTGGAAACACCATATATTTT.

Only one count was recorded for this clone. The CDR3 DNA sequence: TGTGCCACCAGCAAGGGAGAAAAACTGTTTTTT. Translating gives CATSKGEKLFF. V and J are TRBV15 and TRBJ1-4; D unresolved. Germline V CDR1 and CDR2: LNHNV, YYDKDF (reference sequence). This CDR3 is 11 amino acids long. The V end was cut by 4 bases, the J end by 8 bases, with 5 bases between. The complete variable domain, with remaining parts taken from reference TRBV15 and TRBJ1-4, reads DAMVIQNPRYQVTQFGKPVTLSCSQTLNHNVMYWYQQKSSQAPKLLFHYYDKDFNNEADTPDNFQSRRPNTSFCFLDIRSPGLGDTAMYLCATSKGEKLFFGSGTQLSVL.

The V gene is TRBV4-1, the J gene TRBJ2-3; 7 bases map to TRBD2. CDR1 MGHRA and CDR2 YSYEKL come from the germline V gene. This CDR3 is built from 15 residues. Trimming cost V 2 bases and J 5 bases; bases outside gene matches: 7. CDR3 sequence (DNA): TGCGCCAGCAGCCAATCTGCGGGAGTGGAAGATACGCAGTATTTT. Translated, it gives CASSQSAGVEDTQYF.

This rearrangement joins TRBV7-9 to TRBJ2-3; D is possibly TRBD1 (6 bases). Between the trimmed V and J ends, which lost 0 bases and 6 bases, there was a span of 13 bases. CDR1 and CDR2 (germline): SEHNR, FQNEAQ (reference sequence). The CDR3 runs 15 residues. The CDR3 region has the DNA TGTGCCAGCAGCTTAGCACAGGGATATCACGATACGCAGTATTTT. It specifies CASSLAQGYHDTQYF. The full variable domain, completed using reference TRBV7-9 and TRBJ2-3, is DTGVSQNPRHKITKRGQNVTFRCDPISEHNRLYWYRQTLGQGPEFLTYFQNEAQLEKSRLLSDRFSAERPKGSFSTLEIQRTEQGDSAMYLCASSLAQGYHDTQYFGPGTRLTVL.

V gene TRBV19 combines with J gene TRBJ2-4; D gene unclear. This CDR3 comprises 15 residues. V shed 5 bases and J shed 1 base, with 12 bases lying between them. The germline gives CDR1 LNHDA, CDR2 SQIVND (reference sequence). CDR3 protein: CASSRNKLAKNIQYF. The CDR3 region has the DNA TGTGCCAGTAGTCGAAACAAGTTGGCCAAAAACATTCAGTACTTC.

The CDR3: CASSEAEQGYQPQHF. As DNA, the CDR3 is TGTGCCAGCAGTGAAGCGGAGCAGGGATACCAGCCCCAGCATTTT. V and J are TRBV6-1 and TRBJ1-5; weak D call: TRBD1 (5 bases). Germline V gene data show CDR1 as MNHNS and CDR2 as SASEGT. Trimming removed 0 bases at V and 7 bases at J, with 13 bases between. CDR3 length: 15 amino acids.

The V call is TRBV9, the J call TRBJ2-3; D possibly matches TRBD1 or TRBD2 (6 bases each). The germline V and J ends were trimmed by 2 bases and 8 bases, with 21 bases remaining between them. The CDR3 length is 16 residues. CDR1 is SGDLS and CDR2 is YYNGEE in the germline V gene. CDR3 sequence (DNA): TGTGCCAGCAGCGTCCGGGGGCTATCGGATGGAGTTACGCAGTATTTT. Translated, it gives CASSVRGLSDGVTQYF.